These 7 T cell receptor beta chains share one sample of origin, sequenced in a study of T cells in Graves' hyperthyroidism and ophthalmopathy. From RNA transcripts, TCR beta CDR3 regions were amplified. TCR CDR3 regions were first amplified by RT-PCR with HTBI primers. TCRdb reprocessed the multiplex PCR reads with MiXCR, giving one entry per CDR3 protein. The data contain around 600,000 distinct CDR3 sequences, more than 15% of them singletons. Sequenced material: blood. The source of these receptors is a woman in her 40s with Graves' ophthalmopathy.

J is TRBJ2-2 and V is TRBV5-6, with D uncertain. The germline V gene has CDR1 SGHDT and CDR2 YYEEEE. V gave up 4 bases and J gave up 3 bases, with 10 bases separating them. The CDR3 is 14 residues long. DNA for the CDR3: TGTGCCAGCAGCCCCGTGAAGTACACCGGGGAGCTGTTTTTT. This translates into CASSPVKYTGELFF.

This clonotype was detected a few times. The chain carries TRBV7-9 and TRBJ1-2; D is undetermined. With 1 base removed from V and 3 bases from J, the gap between germline ends came to 9 bases. This CDR3 region has 14 residues. From germline, CDR1 is SEHNR and CDR2 FQNEAQ (reference sequence). CDR3 bases: TGTGCCAGCAGCTTAGTGGTCAGCGACTATGGCTACACCTTC. Its protein product is CASSLVVSDYGYTF.

Turning to this clonotype: This may come from a read error, since a much larger clone is one base off. The chain's CDR3 is CASGPGTSGSIQYF. Here the CDR3 DNA reads TGTGCCAGCGGACCCGGGACTAGCGGGAGTATTCAGTACTTC. The V and J genes are TRBV2 and TRBJ2-4; TRBD2 matches 14 bases. In germline, CDR1 is SNHLY, CDR2 FYNNEI. V dropped 8 bases and J dropped 10; count of bases not matched to a gene: 7. The CDR3 is 14 amino acids.

The chain has TRBV7-3 and TRBJ2-3; the match to TRBD1 covers 10 bases. Germline trimming cut 6 bases from V and 1 base from J; bases unmatched to any gene: 7. CDR3 length: 16 residues. The germline V gene encodes CDR1 SGHTA and CDR2 FQGTGA. The CDR3 nucleotides are TGTGCCAGCAGACTGACAGGGGGCTTAGGCACAGATACGCAGTATTTT. This encodes CASRLTGGLGTDTQYF.

This clonotype was observed at least ten times. The genes are TRBV16 and TRBJ1-2; D remains ambiguous. The CDR3 spans 12 residues. With 4 bases removed from V and 8 bases from J, the gap between germline ends came to 11 bases. Germline CDR1 KGHSY, CDR2 FQNENV. The CDR3 nucleotides read TGTGCCAGCAGCCTCTACAGTCGCGGCTACACCTTC. It codes for CASSLYSRGYTF.

This clonotype was recorded a few times. V and J are TRBV7-9 and TRBJ2-1, with 10 bases identical to TRBD2. The CDR3 runs 17 residues. V trimming: 1 base; J trimming: 5 bases; junction bases outside the gene matches: 8. Germline V CDR1 and CDR2: SEHNR, FQNEAQ (reference sequence). This CDR3 is CASSLDIAGGPHNEQFF. The DNA for the CDR3 is TGTGCCAGCAGCTTAGATATAGCGGGGGGTCCCCACAATGAGCAGTTCTTC.

Comments on this clonotype: Germline and junction disagree at one end, which may indicate a read error. This chain connects TRBV18 to TRBJ1-1; 7 bases fit TRBD1. Germline lookup yields CDR1 KGHSH and CDR2 LQKENI. The CDR3 is 15 residues long. CDR3 residues: CASSLSTGTDTEALF. As DNA, the CDR3 is TGTGCCAGCTCACTATCGACAGGGACGGACACTGAAGCTCTCTTT.